A selection of T cell receptor beta chains follows, all from one sample in a study of T cell repertoires in cytomegalovirus infection. Their antigen targets remain unknown. TCRdb passed the reads through MiXCR, listing each CDR3 protein once. The data contain around 800,000 distinct CDR3 sequences, about 33% of them singletons. Sequencing was performed on cultured CD8+ T cells from PBMCs, taken from culture after CMV antigen stimulation. The receptor set was obtained from a human donor in good health (CMV status not recorded). Some clones in this sample may be carry-over from other donors' samples. Each CDR3 is given with its conserved first and last residue. The order of the fields is V gene, D gene, clone size, J gene, CDR3 protein, CDR3 DNA. The D gene is left open where the match is weak. A clone size is listed for some rows: how often the clone was seen (once, few, many), or a class if it is expanded.

v_gene: TRBV12-3/TRBV12-4; d_gene: .; abundance: .; j_gene: TRBJ1-5; CDR3aa: CASSLYLSGNQPQHF; CDR3nt: TGTGCCAGCAGTTTATACCTATCAGGGAATCAGCCCCAGCATTTT
v_gene: TRBV4-1; d_gene: TRBD2; abundance: .; j_gene: TRBJ2-1; CDR3aa: CASSQDGGLAGPYNEQFF; CDR3nt: TGCGCCAGCAGCCAAGATGGGGGACTAGCGGGGCCGTACAATGAGCAGTTCTTC
v_gene: TRBV10-3; d_gene: TRBD1; abundance: .; j_gene: TRBJ1-3; CDR3aa: CAITLNRDRGPNTIYF; CDR3nt: TGTGCCATCACACTTAACCGGGACAGGGGCCCGAACACCATATATTTT
v_gene: TRBV7-6; d_gene: .; abundance: .; j_gene: TRBJ2-3; CDR3aa: CASSPRQTARDTQYF; CDR3nt: TGTGCCAGCAGCCCTCGACAGACAGCCCGAGATACGCAGTATTTT
v_gene: TRBV6-6; d_gene: TRBD1; abundance: .; j_gene: TRBJ1-1; CDR3aa: CASSGPDRGQLNTEAFF; CDR3nt: TGTGCCAGCAGCGGACCGGACAGGGGGCAGCTGAACACTGAAGCTTTCTTT
v_gene: TRBV20-1; d_gene: .; abundance: .; j_gene: TRBJ2-3; CDR3aa: CSARDNLRGLSTDTQYF; CDR3nt: TGCAGTGCTAGAGATAATTTGAGGGGCCTTAGCACAGATACGCAGTATTTT
v_gene: TRBV10-2; d_gene: TRBD1; abundance: few; j_gene: TRBJ2-2; CDR3aa: CASKSTGGSGELFF; CDR3nt: TGCGCCAGCAAGAGCACAGGGGGCTCCGGGGAGCTGTTTTTT
v_gene: TRBV27; d_gene: TRBD2; abundance: .; j_gene: TRBJ2-2; CDR3aa: CASSFLSGGTGELFF; CDR3nt: TGTGCCAGCAGTTTCCTTAGCGGGGGGACCGGGGAGCTGTTTTTT
v_gene: TRBV6-5; d_gene: .; abundance: few; j_gene: TRBJ2-3; CDR3aa: CASSYSGDSTDTQYF; CDR3nt: TGTGCCAGCAGTTACTCCGGGGACAGCACAGATACGCAGTATTTT
v_gene: TRBV27; d_gene: .; abundance: few; j_gene: TRBJ1-5; CDR3aa: CASSPPRGPQHF; CDR3nt: TGTGCCAGCAGTCCCCCGCGGGGGCCCCAGCATTTT
v_gene: TRBV7-6; d_gene: .; abundance: .; j_gene: TRBJ1-4; CDR3aa: CASSSDSAVFQKLFF; CDR3nt: TGTGCCAGCAGCTCGGACAGTGCGGTTTTTCAGAAACTGTTTTTT
v_gene: TRBV7-9; d_gene: .; abundance: few; j_gene: TRBJ1-2; CDR3aa: CASSPSGSSNGYTF; CDR3nt: TGTGCCAGCAGCCCCTCCGGATCCAGCAATGGCTACACCTTC
v_gene: TRBV10-2; d_gene: .; abundance: few; j_gene: TRBJ1-2; CDR3aa: CASSERVRQEPGYGYTF; CDR3nt: TGCGCCAGCAGTGAGAGGGTGAGGCAGGAACCGGGATATGGCTACACCTTC
v_gene: TRBV10-1; d_gene: TRBD2; abundance: .; j_gene: TRBJ2-2; CDR3aa: CASSESGRLAYTGELFF; CDR3nt: TGCGCCAGTAGTGAGTCGGGGAGACTAGCTTACACCGGGGAGCTGTTTTTT
v_gene: TRBV18; d_gene: .; abundance: .; j_gene: TRBJ1-1; CDR3aa: CASSPEPTWGAFF; CDR3nt: TGTGCCAGCTCACCCGAGCCCACCTGGGGGGCTTTCTTT
v_gene: TRBV7-6; d_gene: TRBD2; abundance: .; j_gene: TRBJ2-3; CDR3aa: CASSLFLRGLAGETDTQYF; CDR3nt: TGTGCCAGCAGCTTATTCCTCCGGGGTCTAGCGGGGGAAACAGATACGCAGTATTTT
v_gene: TRBV4-2; d_gene: TRBD1; abundance: .; j_gene: TRBJ2-7; CDR3aa: CASSQDLGQGAGEQYF; CDR3nt: TGTGCCAGCAGCCAAGATCTGGGACAGGGGGCCGGGGAGCAGTACTTC
v_gene: TRBV6-5; d_gene: TRBD1; abundance: .; j_gene: TRBJ2-7; CDR3aa: CASSWAGGYEQYF; CDR3nt: TGTGCCAGCAGTTGGGCAGGGGGCTACGAGCAGTACTTC
v_gene: TRBV19; d_gene: .; abundance: .; j_gene: TRBJ1-1; CDR3aa: CASRTDLNTEAFF; CDR3nt: TGTGCCAGTAGGACAGACCTGAACACTGAAGCTTTCTTT
v_gene: TRBV7-6; d_gene: .; abundance: .; j_gene: TRBJ1-2; CDR3aa: CASSSSGRPNYGYTF; CDR3nt: TGTGCCAGCAGCTCCTCCGGACGGCCGAACTATGGCTACACCTTC
v_gene: TRBV12-3/TRBV12-4; d_gene: TRBD1; abundance: .; j_gene: TRBJ2-1; CDR3aa: CASTLGQSYNEQFF; CDR3nt: TGTGCCAGCACTTTGGGACAGTCCTACAATGAGCAGTTCTTC
v_gene: TRBV14; d_gene: .; abundance: .; j_gene: TRBJ2-1; CDR3aa: CVSSPAGRYNEQFF; CDR3nt: TGTGTCAGCAGCCCCGCAGGGAGATACAATGAGCAGTTCTTC
v_gene: TRBV19; d_gene: .; abundance: .; j_gene: TRBJ2-1; CDR3aa: CATKDRSSYNEQFF; CDR3nt: TGTGCCACAAAGGACAGAAGCTCCTACAATGAGCAGTTCTTC
v_gene: TRBV4-3; d_gene: .; abundance: many; j_gene: TRBJ2-3; CDR3aa: CASSQGALLGARGTDTQYF; CDR3nt: TGCGCCAGCAGCCAAGGGGCGCTATTGGGGGCGCGGGGCACAGATACGCAGTATTTT
v_gene: TRBV20-1; d_gene: .; abundance: .; j_gene: TRBJ1-1; CDR3aa: CSAQGFAEAFF; CDR3nt: TGCAGTGCCCAGGGGTTCGCTGAAGCTTTCTTT
v_gene: TRBV6-1; d_gene: .; abundance: few; j_gene: TRBJ1-5; CDR3aa: CASSEGRGQQPQHF; CDR3nt: TGTGCCAGCAGTGAAGGGAGAGGCCAGCAGCCCCAGCATTTT
v_gene: TRBV28; d_gene: .; abundance: .; j_gene: TRBJ2-3; CDR3aa: CASSIRLVGRDTQYF; CDR3nt: TGTGCCAGCAGCATTAGACTAGTTGGCCGAGATACGCAGTATTTT
v_gene: TRBV7-6; d_gene: .; abundance: many; j_gene: TRBJ2-2; CDR3aa: CASSPSVGGHNTGELFF; CDR3nt: TGTGCCAGCAGCCCCTCGGTGGGGGGCCATAACACCGGGGAGCTGTTTTTT
v_gene: TRBV7-9; d_gene: .; abundance: .; j_gene: TRBJ1-1; CDR3aa: CASSSLGQGSTEAFF; CDR3nt: TGTGCCAGCAGCTCACTAGGGCAAGGGAGCACTGAAGCTTTCTTT
v_gene: TRBV28; d_gene: .; abundance: many; j_gene: TRBJ1-1; CDR3aa: CASSFSRGNTEAFF; CDR3nt: TGTGCCAGCAGTTTTTCCCGGGGGAACACTGAAGCTTTCTTT
v_gene: TRBV27; d_gene: TRBD2; abundance: few; j_gene: TRBJ2-1; CDR3aa: CASSRTASGGDNEQFF; CDR3nt: TGTGCCAGCAGTCGCACTGCCAGCGGGGGAGACAATGAGCAGTTCTTC